These 27 T cell receptor beta chains share one sample of origin, sequenced in a study of somatic mutations in cytotoxic T cells in rheumatoid arthritis. Sequencing was performed with immunoSEQ multiplex PCR; in TCRdb, only in-frame clones are kept and a portion is missing. The sample includes 27,000 or so clones, approximately 86% of them seen just once. Material for sequencing was CD8+ T cells sorted from blood. Every receptor here comes from an adult with rheumatoid arthritis.

The count of this clone is one. The chain employs TRBV21-1 and TRBJ1-1; the listed D gene, TRBD1, was not tested against the DNA. TRBV21-1 represents a pseudogene. The CDR3 contains 14 residues. The CDR3 DNA reads TGTGCCAGCAGCAAAGTTGACATTAACACTGAAGCTTTCTTT. Translating gives CASSKVDINTEAFF.

The chain employs TRBV28 and TRBJ2-2; 8 bases fit TRBD1. The junction had 11 bases not matched to a gene; V was cut back by 5 bases and J by 3 bases. CDR1 and CDR2 from the germline V gene are MDHEN and SYDVKM. This CDR3 spans 17 amino acids. CDR3: CASSPLSRGPHTGELFF. The CDR3 bases are TGTGCCAGCAGTCCCCTCAGCAGGGGGCCACACACCGGGGAGCTGTTTTTT. Complete variable domain (other parts from reference TRBV28 and TRBJ2-2): DVKVTQSSRYLVKRTGEKVFLECVQDMDHENMFWYRQDPGLGLRLIYFSYDVKMKEKGDIPEGYSVSREKKERFSLILESASTNQTSMYLCASSPLSRGPHTGELFFGEGSRLTVL.

This clone was recorded once. The chain has TRBV2 and TRBJ1-2; 7 nucleotides line up with TRBD1. V lost 9 bases to trimming and J lost 6 bases; unmatched junction nucleotides: 7. Germline V lookup: CDR1 SNHLY, CDR2 FYNNEI. This CDR3 contains 12 residues. The CDR3 spells CASGDSRNGYTF. The CDR3 DNA sequence: TGTGCCAGTGGGGACAGTAGGAATGGCTACACCTTC. The full variable domain, rest sourced from reference TRBV2 and TRBJ1-2, is EPEVTQTPSHQVTQMGQEVILRCVPISNHLYFYWYRQILGQKVEFLVSFYNNEISEKSEIFDDQFSVERPDGSNFTLKIRSTKLEDSAMYFCASGDSRNGYTFGSGTRLTVV.

The J gene is TRBJ2-7, the V gene TRBV4-1; D unresolved. The CDR3 length is 14 residues. V was trimmed by 0 bases and J by 5 bases, leaving 11 bases between them. Germline CDR1 reads MGHRA; CDR2 reads YSYEKL. DNA of the CDR3: TGCGCCAGCAGCCAAGAGGTTAGCAGCCACGAGCAGTACTTC. Translation: CASSQEVSSHEQYF.

The V gene is TRBV19, the J gene TRBJ2-1; D is uncertain. The CDR3 has 13 amino acids. Germline lookup yields CDR1 LNHDA and CDR2 SQIVND (reference sequence). The ends were cut back, 5 bases at V and 4 bases at J, with 9 bases in the middle. CDR3 nucleotide sequence: TGTGCCAGTAGTGGCCTGGCGTACAATGAGCAGTTCTTC. Amino acid sequence: CASSGLAYNEQFF.

This chain connects TRBV5-1 to TRBJ2-1; 15 nucleotides agree with TRBD2. Unmatched junction bases numbered 5, after V lost 4 bases and J lost 0 bases. The CDR3 runs to 18 residues. CDR1 SGHRS and CDR2 YFSETQ come from the germline V gene. The CDR3 region is CASSVGTSGRFSYNEQFF. In DNA, the CDR3 is TGCGCCAGCAGCGTGGGGACTAGCGGGAGGTTCTCCTACAATGAGCAGTTCTTC.

The CDR3 DNA sequence: TGTGCCAGCGGGGAGGACCACTATGGCTACACCTTC. This codes for CASGEDHYGYTF. The chain joins TRBV27 to TRBJ1-2, with no clear D. V lost 8 bases, J lost 3 bases, and 10 bases lay in between. The germline V gene has CDR1 MNHEY and CDR2 SMNVEV (reference sequence). The CDR3 runs 12 residues.

For the CDR3, the DNA is TGTGCCATAGGGGCCCTCGTGGCTAACGAGCAGTACTTC. Translated: CAIGALVANEQYF. The chain employs TRBV5-8 and TRBJ2-7; D perhaps matches TRBD1 (5 bases). The V end was cut by 9 bases, the J end by 5 bases, with 18 bases between. Germline V lookup: CDR1 SGHTS, CDR2 YDEGEE. CDR3 length equals 13 residues.

The J gene is TRBJ2-1, the V gene TRBV11-2; no clear D. Germline lookup yields CDR1 SGHAT and CDR2 FQNNGV. Trimming cost V 6 bases and J 6 bases, with 9 bases left between them. The length of the CDR3 is 12 residues. CDR3 sequence (DNA): TGTGCCAGCAGTTCAATATCCAATGAGCAGTTCTTC. This codes for CASSSISNEQFF.

The chain has TRBV7-6 and TRBJ2-3; D is possibly TRBD1 (5 bases). The germline V and J ends were trimmed by 6 bases and 3 bases, with 7 bases remaining between them. Germline CDR1 and CDR2: SGHVS and FNYEAQ. The CDR3 covers 12 residues. Written as DNA, the CDR3 is TGTGCCAGCAGGGACACGACAGATACGCAGTATTTT. Protein: CASRDTTDTQYF.

V usage is TRBV18 and J usage is TRBJ2-7; D might be TRBD1 (6 bases). The V and J ends lost 6 bases and 0 bases respectively, with 12 bases between them. Germline CDR1 KGHSH, CDR2 LQKENI. The length of the CDR3 is 14 residues. CDR3: CASSARQASYEQYF. As DNA, the CDR3 is TGTGCCAGCTCTGCCCGACAGGCCTCCTACGAGCAGTACTTC.

As for this clone: At the DNA level, this CDR3 is encoded by other sequences in the same sample as well. V is TRBV5-1 and J is TRBJ2-1; TRBD2 matches at 7 bases. This CDR3 has 14 residues. The V gene's germline CDR1 is SGHRS and CDR2 YFSETQ. Trimming at V came to 4 bases and at J to 3 bases, leaving 4 bases not matched to a gene. The CDR3 nucleotides read TGCGCCAGCAGCCCCTCGGGGGGCTACAATGAGCAGTTCTTC. It translates to CASSPSGGYNEQFF.

The chain's CDR3 is CASSIPWEGDNEQFF. CDR3 nucleotides: TGTGCCAGTAGTATTCCATGGGAGGGAGACAATGAGCAGTTCTTC. The genes are TRBV19 and TRBJ2-1; 7 bases line up with TRBD2. The CDR3 loop spans 15 amino acids. V dropped 3 bases and J dropped 5; count of bases not matched to a gene: 7. From germline, CDR1 is LNHDA and CDR2 SQIVND (reference sequence).

The V gene is TRBV29-1, the J gene TRBJ2-5; D tentatively fits TRBD1 or TRBD2 (5 bases each). The CDR3 contains 12 residues. The germline gives CDR1 SQVTM, CDR2 ANQGSEA. The V and J ends lost 1 base and 6 bases respectively, with 9 bases between them. The CDR3 DNA reads TGCAGCGTTGAAGCCCTGGGACAGACCCAGTACTTC. Its protein product is CSVEALGQTQYF. The whole variable domain, filled in from reference TRBV29-1 and TRBJ2-5, reads SAVISQKPSRDICQRGTSLTIQCQVDSQVTMMFWYRQQPGQSLTLIATANQGSEATYESGFVIDKFPISRPNLTFSTLTVSNMSPEDSSIYLCSVEALGQTQYFGPGTRLLVL.

The rearrangement joins TRBV7-6 to TRBJ1-1; D remains ambiguous. Trimming shortened V by 5 bases and J by 1 base, and 8 bases separated the two germline ends. This CDR3 has 13 amino acids. The germline gives CDR1 SGHVS, CDR2 FNYEAQ. CDR3 nucleotides: TGTGCCAGCAGCCCTACTGAGAACACTGAAGCTTTCTTT. Its translation: CASSPTENTEAFF.

In nucleotides, the CDR3 is TGTGCCAGCAGCGCCGGACAGGGGGCGTCCGAGCAGTACTTC. It is translated as CASSAGQGASEQYF. The chain links TRBV5-5 to TRBJ2-7, with 11 positions matching TRBD1. Germline CDR1 SGHKS, CDR2 YYEKEE (reference sequence). The J segment lost 6 bases and the V segment lost 4 bases, leaving 6 bases of the junction unmatched. This CDR3 is 14 amino acids long.

The chain uses TRBV10-3 and TRBJ2-7; maybe TRBD1 (5 bases). Trimming took 2 bases from V and 2 from J, leaving 13 bases between them. CDR1 and CDR2 from the germline V gene are ENHRY and SYGVKD. The CDR3 is 15 residues long. The CDR3 loop is CAISEPDRAPYEQYF. CDR3 DNA: TGTGCCATCAGTGAGCCTGACAGAGCTCCCTACGAGCAGTACTTC.

The chain couples TRBV10-3 to TRBJ1-2, with TRBD1 matching 7 bases. Unmatched junction bases numbered 15, after V lost 5 bases and J lost 0 bases. CDR1 is ENHRY, CDR2 SYGVKD, per germline. The CDR3 totals 18 residues. CDR3 bases: TGTGCCATCAGTTACAAGACAGGGTCGGGGAATTCTAACTATGGCTACACCTTC. Protein sequence: CAISYKTGSGNSNYGYTF.

The V gene is TRBV28, the J gene TRBJ1-5; tentatively, D is TRBD1 (5 bases). Trimming removed 4 bases from V and 0 bases from J, with 13 bases in between. In germline, CDR1 is MDHEN, CDR2 SYDVKM. CDR3 length: 16 residues. The CDR3 DNA follows: TGTGCCAGCAGTTGGGGCCGGGGTCATAGCAATCAGCCCCAGCATTTT. Its protein product is CASSWGRGHSNQPQHF.

This clone was observed once. The gene calls are TRBV27 and TRBJ2-7; TRBD1 matches at 9 bases. The CDR3 totals 15 residues. The J segment lost 3 bases and the V segment lost 7 bases, leaving 10 bases of the junction unmatched. Germline V CDR1 and CDR2: MNHEY, SMNVEV (reference sequence). The CDR3 region is CASTFTGTGLYEQYF. The DNA for the CDR3 is TGTGCCAGCACATTTACCGGGACAGGGCTCTACGAGCAGTACTTC.

The chain employs TRBV6-5 and TRBJ2-5, with D hard to call. The germline gives CDR1 MNHEY, CDR2 SVGAGI. The germline V and J ends were trimmed by 6 bases and 4 bases, with 15 bases remaining between them. There are 14 residues in the CDR3. The CDR3 region has the DNA TGTGCCAGCAGCAACCTATCCCCGACAGAGACCCAGTACTTC. Translating gives CASSNLSPTETQYF.

This clone occurred once. For the CDR3, the DNA is TGCGCCAGCAGCTTGGTAACAGGGGAAGAGACCCAGTACTTC. Amino acid sequence: CASSLVTGEETQYF. This rearrangement joins TRBV5-1 to TRBJ2-5; 7 bases are a match to TRBD1. The CDR3 extends over 14 amino acids. V lost 0 bases to trimming and J lost 3 bases; unmatched junction nucleotides: 2. CDR1 SGHRS and CDR2 YFSETQ come from the germline V gene.

The rearrangement joins TRBV15 to TRBJ1-2, with 8 bases lining up with TRBD1. V was pared by 0 bases and J by 7 bases, with 7 bases of the junction left unmatched. There are 15 residues in the CDR3. Germline V lookup: CDR1 LNHNV, CDR2 YYDKDF (reference sequence). This CDR3 is CATSRDKGTGIGYTF. The CDR3 DNA sequence: TGTGCCACCAGCAGAGATAAAGGGACAGGCATTGGCTACACCTTC.

The chain has TRBV9 and TRBJ2-3; a weak D match, TRBD1 (5 bases). Trimming shortened V by 3 bases and J by 2 bases, and 7 bases separated the two germline ends. Per the germline V gene, CDR1 is SGDLS and CDR2 is YYNGEE. The CDR3 contains 13 residues. The CDR3 loop reads CASSEDNTDTQYF. The CDR3 DNA sequence: TGTGCCAGCAGCGAGGACAACACAGATACGCAGTATTTT.

The CDR3 protein is CASSGDRSPNYGYTF. The CDR3 DNA is TGTGCCAGCAGTGGGGACAGATCACCTAACTATGGCTACACCTTC. V is TRBV6-5 and J is TRBJ1-2; the match to TRBD1 covers 7 bases. CDR1 and CDR2 (germline): MNHEY, SVGAGI. The CDR3 length is 15 residues. J was trimmed by 0 bases and V by 5 bases; bases with no gene match: 6.

The CDR3 DNA is TGTGCCAGCAGCCCCAGGGGGGCAGCTAATGAAAAACTGTTTTTT. Its translation: CASSPRGAANEKLFF. The chain uses TRBV7-6 and TRBJ1-4; 7 nucleotides match TRBD1. With 5 bases clipped from V and 3 bases from J, the junction kept 6 bases outside the gene matches. Germline assignment: CDR1 SGHVS and CDR2 FNYEAQ. The CDR3 has 15 amino acids.

The chain uses TRBV30 and TRBJ1-1; D gene uncertain. The CDR3 covers 12 residues. Trimming shortened V by 7 bases and J by 0 bases, and 9 bases separated the two germline ends. Germline lookup yields CDR1 GTSNPN and CDR2 SVGIG (reference sequence). CDR3: CAFTSLNTEAFF. CDR3 nucleotide sequence: TGTGCCTTCACGTCCCTGAACACTGAAGCTTTCTTT.